These 15 T cell receptor beta chains were all obtained from the same sample, sequenced in a study of CD8 T cell repertoires and HIV-1 epitope variants. Produced via immunoSEQ multiplex PCR; TCRdb's table is partial and in-frame only. In the table there are 2,000 to 3,000 clones, around 63% of which are singletons. For these TCRs, the target antigens are not known. Sequencing input: cultured CD8+ T cells derived from PBMCs. These receptor sequences come from a male donor with HIV.

The chain couples TRBV7-6 to TRBJ2-5; D call uncertain. TRBJ2-7 matches the DNA end more closely, so the J call is doubtful. Germline CDR1 is SGHVS and CDR2 is FNYEAQ. The CDR3 has 15 amino acids. The CDR3 loop reads CASSPGLRDTYEQYF. The CDR3 DNA is TGTGCCAGCAGCCCCGGGCTTAGGGATACCTACGAGCAGTACTTC.

The chain combines TRBV5-1 with TRBJ2-7, with TRBD1 matching over 7 bases. The CDR3 is 16 residues long. Unmatched junction bases numbered 15, after V lost 5 bases and J lost 4 bases. CDR1 is SGHRS and CDR2 is YFSETQ in the germline V gene. The CDR3 DNA reads as TGCGCCAGCAGTAAAATAACGACAGGGAAGTGGTACGAGCAGTACTTC. Residues: CASSKITTGKWYEQYF.

This rearrangement joins TRBV6-6 to TRBJ2-2; D is unresolved. This CDR3 is 13 amino acids long. V dropped 6 bases and J dropped 6 bases, with 11 bases sitting between them. Germline loops: CDR1 MNHNY, CDR2 SVGAGI (reference sequence). CDR3 nucleotides: TGTGCCAGCAGGTTGGACGTTTCCGGGGAGCTGTTTTTT. Residues: CASRLDVSGELFF.

The V and J genes are TRBV9 and TRBJ2-3, with TRBD2 identical over 7 bases. The V gene end was trimmed by 0 bases and the J gene end by 0 bases; junction bases not matched to a gene: 4. The CDR3 sequence is 16 residues long. Per germline, CDR1 SGDLS and CDR2 YYNGEE. The CDR3 DNA sequence: TGTGCCAGCAGCGTAGAGCCCGGGAGGAGCACAGATACGCAGTATTTT. The encoded protein is CASSVEPGRSTDTQYF.

This clone has just a few counts. This chain links TRBV7-2 with TRBJ2-7; D gene uncertain. V shed 7 bases and J shed 1 base, with 14 bases lying between them. CDR1 is SGHTA and CDR2 is FQGNSA in the germline V gene. The CDR3 loop spans 14 amino acids. This CDR3 reads CASTFYDSSYEQYF. The CDR3 DNA is TGTGCCAGCACGTTTTATGATAGTTCCTACGAGCAGTACTTC.

The rearrangement links TRBV4-2 to TRBJ1-2; D gene uncertain. Trimming cost V 0 bases and J 2 bases, with 7 bases left between them. Per the germline V gene, CDR1 is LGHNA and CDR2 is YNFKEQ. This CDR3 has 14 residues. CDR3 sequence reads: CASSQDTGNYGYTF. The CDR3 DNA follows: TGTGCCAGCAGCCAAGATACGGGAAACTATGGCTACACCTTC.

The V gene is TRBV10-1, the J gene TRBJ2-7; 8 bases match TRBD1. CDR1 and CDR2 from the germline V gene are WNHNN and SYGVQD (reference sequence). The CDR3 has 13 amino acids. Germline trimming cut 5 bases from V and 7 bases from J; bases unmatched to any gene: 7. This CDR3 reads CASSLGQAGEQYF. DNA of the CDR3: TGCGCCAGCAGTTTGGGACAGGCGGGGGAGCAGTACTTC.

To note about this clone: One end of the junction does not line up with germline, which may come from a read error. The chain employs TRBV11-2 and TRBJ2-3; TRBD2 might be the D (6 bases). Germline assignment: CDR1 SGHAT and CDR2 FQNNGV. The CDR3 is made up of 14 amino acids. CDR3 region: CASSPPGWEAGPFF. The CDR3 nucleotides read TGTGCCAGCAGCCCCCCAGGGTGGGAAGCGGGTCCGTTTTTT. The full variable domain, completed using reference TRBV11-2 and TRBJ2-3, is EAGVAQSPRYKIIEKRQSVAFWCNPISGHATLYWYQQILGQGPKLLIQFQNNGVVDDSQLPKDRFSAERLKGVDSTLKIQPAKLEDSAVYLCASSPPGWEAGPFFGPGTRLTVL.

CDR3 in amino acids: CASSSEGNTIYF. The CDR3 region has the DNA TGTGCCAGCAGTTCTGAGGGAAACACCATATATTTT. V usage is TRBV6-5 and J usage is TRBJ1-3; D gene unclear. The germline V gene has CDR1 MNHEY and CDR2 SVGAGI. The V end lost 4 bases, the J end lost 4 bases, and 5 bases lay between the germline ends. This CDR3 comprises 12 residues.

This clone has just a few counts. The chain joins TRBV28 to TRBJ1-3; D is possibly TRBD1 (6 bases). The germline V gene encodes CDR1 MDHEN and CDR2 SYDVKM. Trimming left V 6 bases short and J 4 bases short, with 19 bases between. CDR3 size: 16 residues. As DNA, the CDR3 is TGTGCCAGCAGGGGACCCGGACAGTTGTCAGGAAACACCATATATTTT. Amino acids: CASRGPGQLSGNTIYF.

The chain recombines TRBV11-1 with TRBJ2-7; 9 bases match TRBD1. The germline V gene has CDR1 SGHAT and CDR2 FQDESV (reference sequence). The CDR3 is 14 amino acids. The ends lost 5 bases at V and 6 bases at J; junction bases unmatched: 8. This chain's CDR3 is CASSPRDRDVEQYF. The CDR3 DNA reads as TGTGCCAGCAGCCCGAGGGACAGGGATGTCGAGCAGTACTTC. Combining the CDR3 with reference TRBV11-1 and TRBJ2-7 gives the whole variable domain EAEVAQSPRYKITEKSQAVAFWCDPISGHATLYWYRQILGQGPELLVQFQDESVVDDSQLPKDRFSAERLKGVDSTLKIQPAELGDSAMYLCASSPRDRDVEQYFGPGTRLTVT.

This clone was picked up a small number of times. The chain recombines TRBV2 with TRBJ2-5; no clear D gene. V lost 10 bases and J 2 bases, leaving 17 bases between the germline ends. CDR3 length: 14 residues. Germline CDR1 is SNHLY and CDR2 is FYNNEI. The CDR3 sequence is CAMETAALQETQYF. For the CDR3, the DNA is TGTGCCATGGAGACGGCAGCCTTACAAGAGACCCAGTACTTC.

This sequence joins TRBV5-6 and TRBJ2-3; 8 bases are a match to TRBD2. CDR3 length: 17 residues. The germline gives CDR1 SGHDT, CDR2 YYEEEE. Unmatched junction bases numbered 12, after V lost 4 bases and J lost 2 bases. CDR3 DNA sequence: TGTGCCAGCAGCCTCCCTTCTGGCGGGGGGTACACAGATACGCAGTATTTT. Encoded protein: CASSLPSGGGYTDTQYF.

The chain carries TRBV28 and TRBJ1-4; D unresolved. CDR3 length equals 14 residues. V was cut by 3 bases and J by 5 bases, with 10 bases left in between. Germline lookup yields CDR1 MDHEN and CDR2 SYDVKM. The CDR3 bases are TGTGCCAGCAGTTTCGAACAGATGAATGAAAAACTGTTTTTT. Translating it yields CASSFEQMNEKLFF.

The chain has TRBV5-1 and TRBJ2-7, with a possible D match to TRBD1 (6 bases). The CDR3 totals 13 residues. Germline lookup yields CDR1 SGHRS and CDR2 YFSETQ. V was pared by 5 bases and J by 0 bases, with 9 bases between. CDR3 nucleotide sequence: TGCGCCAGCAGGCCGGACAGCTCCTACGAGCAGTACTTC. It specifies CASRPDSSYEQYF. The full variable domain, in which reference TRBV5-1 and TRBJ2-7 provide the parts outside the CDR3, is KAGVTQTPRYLIKTRGQQVTLSCSPISGHRSVSWYQQTPGQGLQFLFEYFSETQRNKGNFPGRFSGRQFSNSRSEMNVSTLELGDSALYLCASRPDSSYEQYFGPGTRLTVT.